The clone carrying this TCR beta chain appeared a few times. Its specificity is not known. The sample comes from a study of graft-versus-host responses after intestinal transplantation. CDR3 length: 13 residues. In germline, CDR1 is MGHRA, CDR2 YSYEKL. Unmatched junction bases numbered 3, after V lost 5 bases and J lost 6 bases. Data came from immunoSEQ multiplex PCR; TCRdb stores just in-frame clones and leaves some out. In the table there are about 94,000 clones, about 91% of which are singletons. This receptor was identified in a human donor who received an intestinal transplant. V and J are TRBV4-1 and TRBJ1-5; the match to TRBD1 covers 8 bases. The material was unstimulated CD8+ T cells sorted from spleen or lymph node cells, obtained before intestinal transplant. CDR3 sequence: CASSRTGSQPQHF. CDR3 nucleotides: TGCGCCAGCAGCAGGACAGGGAGTCAGCCCCAGCATTTT.